This T cell receptor (beta chain) comes out of a study of post-analysis software for immune sequencing data. Study context: Disease courses included relapsing-remitting, secondary progressive and progressive-relapsing multiple sclerosis.

Sequencing libraries made from TCR beta cDNA carried unique molecular identifiers. Out of about 1 to 11 million T cells, a few hundred thousand cDNA molecules were generated. MiXCR was run by TCRdb on the PCR reads, yielding one entry per CDR3 protein. The sample has approximately 250,000 distinct CDR3 sequences, 30% to 45% seen once. General observations from the study: Included in a set of about 5 TRBV segments more frequent in patients than controls were TRBV5-6, TRBV5-1 and TRBV20-1.

This clonotype showed up many times. Its antigen remains unknown. V lost 8 bases and J 4 bases, leaving 14 bases between the germline ends. The CDR3 runs to 13 residues. CDR1 and CDR2 (germline): SNHLY, FYNNEI. J is TRBJ2-5 and V is TRBV2, with D possibly TRBD2 on 6 matching bases. Sequencing used blood. The TCR originated in a girl aged 5-17 years with multiple sclerosis. This CDR3 reads CASGLRRGETQYF. In DNA form, the CDR3 reads TGTGCCAGCGGACTACGGCGAGGAGAGACCCAGTACTTC. Full variable domain (missing parts from reference TRBV2 and TRBJ2-5): EPEVTQTPSHQVTQMGQEVILRCVPISNHLYFYWYRQILGQKVEFLVSFYNNEISEKSEIFDDQFSVERPDGSNFTLKIRSTKLEDSAMYFCASGLRRGETQYFGPGTRLLVL.